This T cell receptor (beta chain) was documented in a study of T cells in women clearing cervical HPV infection (dated 2018 in TCRdb). For the wider study: Cases were about 25 women with histologically confirmed HPV16-related CIN3 or worse, including a couple of invasive cancers. The controls were 25 or so women whose single incident HPV16 infection cleared within 12 months with no development of precancer or cancer. Case blood was taken at the visit when the lesion was first identified, whereas control blood was taken when infection was no longer detected. For cases, a median interval of nearly 150 days, with an interquartile range of 90 to 200 days, was observed between lesion detection and blood sampling. Since only a few of the women had HLA typing available, the possibility that HLA type was acting as a confounder could not be ruled out. This exploratory proof-of-principle case-control study, nested within the Guanacaste HPV Natural History Study in Costa Rica, compared TCR repertoires among women with different cervical HPV16 outcomes. Cases and controls were matched on year of sample collection and on age within five years. Cases had a median age of roughly 36 years and controls had a median age of approximately 38, with no significant differences in baseline characteristics. In the parent cohort, more than 8,500 women aged 18 or older were enrolled in Guanacaste, Costa Rica, during 1993 to 1994 and then followed for around seven years. Five blinded duplicates per group were added as quality controls, so that 60 or so samples were obtained: some 50 participants and 10 replicates. General findings and caveats noted by the study authors: Whether associations preceded infection or resulted from infection could not be shown with the cross-sectional design, and effector/memory subsets and HPV-specific T cells were not isolated. Cases had lower TRBV6-7 relative abundance than controls (approximately 0.11% versus 0.16%; Bonferroni P = 0.0008). Significantly higher TCR repertoire richness was observed in CIN3+ cases than in controls across sequencing depths, whereas no difference in evenness was found. Because the number of T cells per sample was unknown, the richness differences could reflect varying T-cell content rather than repertoire biology. Random forest classifiers that combined richness and V gene abundances separated cases from controls with an estimated AUC of around 0.87.

The immunoSEQ assay used multiplex PCR to amplify TCR beta CDR3 regions from an average of approximately 1,100 ng of genomic DNA per sample. Primer bias was corrected in the assay by using a complete synthetic TCR repertoire to establish an amplification baseline. The amplicons were sequenced using the Illumina platform. The original pipeline was this. Sequences were error-corrected by clustering with frequency ratios and a modified nearest-neighbor algorithm, then analyzed in the immunoSEQ Analyzer with IMGT gene definitions. At each rarefaction depth, TCR richness and evenness were averaged over 20 rarefaction repeats, and samples with fewer sequences than the depth were excluded. Relative abundances of V, D and J genes were compared between groups using Wilcoxon rank sum tests, with FDR correction applied. In the blinded duplicates, the intraclass correlation was around 96% for TCR richness and averaged about 80% across 66 gene segments. As stored in TCRdb, this immuneACCESS dataset retains in-frame rearrangements with V and J assigned. A fraction of the clones does not appear; measured against another copy, unresolved V genes explain less than half of the discrepancy, and the remainder lacks a known reason. The V and J calls and clone size were taken over from that table, and D and trimming were inferred from the DNA. The sample's clone listing holds under 50,000 clones. Of the sample, approximately 0.9% falls within the top ten clones.

Every participant had a single incident cervical HPV16 infection, and women with prevalent HPV16 infections were excluded. Cervical HPV DNA was detected by MY09/MY11 PCR and genotyped by dot-blot hybridization. About 15 mL of heparinized blood were centrifuged, and the buffy coat was aliquoted, frozen at -30°C, then stored at -80°C. QIAGEN kits were used to extract genomic DNA from buffy coat specimens. From its cysteine to its phenylalanine, the CDR3 spans 15 amino acids. Part of the CDR3 DNA is given, 36 bases translated from base 1. The germline V gene (reference sequence) specifies SEHNR as CDR1 and FQNEAQ as CDR2. About this clone itself: This clone's antigen is unknown. The read stops 3 residues short of the end of the CDR3; the missing end is completed from the germline J gene.

The sample consisted of blood buffy coat. This clonotype was sampled from a woman aged 18-70 years with a cervical HPV16 infection that either progressed to CIN3+ or cleared (not recorded which). The sequence links TRBV7-9 to TRBJ1-2; tentative D gene TRBD1, with 5 bases matching. The sequenced CDR3 bases are TGTGCCAGCAGCTTGAGAGGGGCCGGCTACAATGAC. It specifies CASSLRGAGYND. The full CDR3 is CASSLRGAGYNDYTF.